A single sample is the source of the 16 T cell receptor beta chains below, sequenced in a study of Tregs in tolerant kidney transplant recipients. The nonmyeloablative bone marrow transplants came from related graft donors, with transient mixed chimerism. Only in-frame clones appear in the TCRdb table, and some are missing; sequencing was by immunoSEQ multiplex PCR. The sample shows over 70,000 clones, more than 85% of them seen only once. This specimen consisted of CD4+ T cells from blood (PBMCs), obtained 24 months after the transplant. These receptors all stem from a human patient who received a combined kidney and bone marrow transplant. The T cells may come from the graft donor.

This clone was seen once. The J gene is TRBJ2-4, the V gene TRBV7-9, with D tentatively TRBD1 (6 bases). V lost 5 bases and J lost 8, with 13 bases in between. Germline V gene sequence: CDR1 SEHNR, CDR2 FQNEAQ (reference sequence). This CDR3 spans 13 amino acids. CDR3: CASSPTGTDIQYF. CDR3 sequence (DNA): TGTGCCAGCAGCCCCACAGGGACGGACATTCAGTACTTC.

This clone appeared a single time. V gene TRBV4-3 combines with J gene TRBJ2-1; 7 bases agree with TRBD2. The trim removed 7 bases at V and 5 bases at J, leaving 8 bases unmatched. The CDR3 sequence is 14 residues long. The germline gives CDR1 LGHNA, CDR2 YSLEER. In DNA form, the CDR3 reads TGCGCCAGCAACGTGGGAGGGGTACACAATGAGCAGTTCTTC. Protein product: CASNVGGVHNEQFF.

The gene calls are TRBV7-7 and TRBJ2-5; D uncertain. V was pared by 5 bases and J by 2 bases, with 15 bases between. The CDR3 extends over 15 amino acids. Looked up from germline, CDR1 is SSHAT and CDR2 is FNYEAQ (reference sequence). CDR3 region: CASSRRWADQETQYF. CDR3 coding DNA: TGTGCCAGCAGCCGTAGATGGGCTGATCAAGAGACCCAGTACTTC.

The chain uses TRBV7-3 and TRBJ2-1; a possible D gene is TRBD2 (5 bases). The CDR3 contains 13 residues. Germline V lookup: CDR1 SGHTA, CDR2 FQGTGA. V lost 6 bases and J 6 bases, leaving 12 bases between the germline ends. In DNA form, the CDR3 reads TGTGCCAGCAGTCTCGGGATCACCAATGAGCAGTTCTTC. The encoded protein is CASSLGITNEQFF.

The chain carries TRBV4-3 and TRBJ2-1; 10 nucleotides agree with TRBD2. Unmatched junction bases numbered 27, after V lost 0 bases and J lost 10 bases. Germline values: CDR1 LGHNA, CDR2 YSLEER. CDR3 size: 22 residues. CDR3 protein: CASSQDSRPAGGPLGSFPEQFF. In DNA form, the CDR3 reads TGCGCCAGCAGCCAAGATTCCCGCCCAGCGGGAGGGCCTTTGGGGTCCTTCCCGGAGCAGTTCTTC.

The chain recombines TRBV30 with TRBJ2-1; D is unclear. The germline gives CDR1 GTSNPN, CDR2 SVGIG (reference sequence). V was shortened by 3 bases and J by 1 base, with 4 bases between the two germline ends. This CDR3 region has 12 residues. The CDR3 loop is CAWSISYNEQFF. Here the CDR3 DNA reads TGTGCCTGGAGCATTTCCTACAATGAGCAGTTCTTC.

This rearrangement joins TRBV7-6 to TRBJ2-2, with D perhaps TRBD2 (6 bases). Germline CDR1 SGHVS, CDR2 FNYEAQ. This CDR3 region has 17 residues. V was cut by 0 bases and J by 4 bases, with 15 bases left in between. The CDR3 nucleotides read TGTGCCAGCAGCTTAGCGCGGTTGCGGGATTTCACCGGGGAGCTGTTTTTT. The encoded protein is CASSLARLRDFTGELFF.

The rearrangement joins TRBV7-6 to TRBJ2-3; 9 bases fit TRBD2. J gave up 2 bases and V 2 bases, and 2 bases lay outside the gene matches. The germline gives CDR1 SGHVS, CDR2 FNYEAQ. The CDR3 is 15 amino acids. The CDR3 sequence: CASSLSGGYTDTQYF. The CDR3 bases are TGTGCCAGCAGCTTAAGCGGGGGGTACACAGATACGCAGTATTTT.

In DNA form, the CDR3 reads TGTGCCAGCAGCTTGGAGGGTTTGGGGTCGGGAACCGGGGAGCTGTTTTTT. Its protein is CASSLEGLGSGTGELFF. The gene calls are TRBV5-6 and TRBJ2-2; D is possibly TRBD2 (5 bases). The CDR3 is made up of 17 amino acids. V lost 0 bases, J lost 5 bases, and 17 bases lay in between. CDR1 is SGHDT, CDR2 YYEEEE, per germline.

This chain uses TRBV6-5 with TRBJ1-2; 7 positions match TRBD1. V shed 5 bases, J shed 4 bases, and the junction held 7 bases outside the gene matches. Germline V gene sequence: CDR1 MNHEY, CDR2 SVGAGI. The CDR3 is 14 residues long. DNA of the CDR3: TGTGCCAGCAGTGTTTCGACAGGGCTCTATGGCTACACCTTC. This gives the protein CASSVSTGLYGYTF.

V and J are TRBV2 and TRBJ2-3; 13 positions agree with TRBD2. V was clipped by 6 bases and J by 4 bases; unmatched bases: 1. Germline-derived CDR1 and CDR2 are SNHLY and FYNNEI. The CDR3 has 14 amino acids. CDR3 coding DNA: TGTGCCAGCAGACTAGCGGGGGGGTCAGATACGCAGTATTTT. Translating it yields CASRLAGGSDTQYF.

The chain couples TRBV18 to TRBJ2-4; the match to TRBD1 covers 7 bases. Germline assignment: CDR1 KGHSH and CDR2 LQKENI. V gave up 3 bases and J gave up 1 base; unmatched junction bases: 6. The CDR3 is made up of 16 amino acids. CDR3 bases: TGTGCCAGCTCACCGAGGACAGGTGGGGCCAAAAACATTCAGTACTTC. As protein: CASSPRTGGAKNIQYF.

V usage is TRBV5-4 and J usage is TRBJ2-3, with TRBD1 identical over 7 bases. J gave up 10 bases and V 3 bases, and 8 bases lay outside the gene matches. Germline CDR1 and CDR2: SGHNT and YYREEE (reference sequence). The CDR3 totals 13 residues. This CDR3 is CASSYHRGEAQYF. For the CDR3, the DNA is TGTGCCAGCAGCTATCACAGGGGAGAGGCGCAGTATTTT. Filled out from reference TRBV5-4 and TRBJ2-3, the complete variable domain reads ETGVTQSPTHLIKTRGQQVTLRCSSQSGHNTVSWYQQALGQGPQFIFQYYREEENGRGNFPPRFSGLQFPNYSSELNVNALELDDSALYLCASSYHRGEAQYFGPGTRLTVL.

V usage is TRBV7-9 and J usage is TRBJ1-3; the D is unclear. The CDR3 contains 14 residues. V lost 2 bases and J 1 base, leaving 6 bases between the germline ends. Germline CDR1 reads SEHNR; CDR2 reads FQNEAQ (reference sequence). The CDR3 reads CASSLPRSGNTIYF. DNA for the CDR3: TGTGCCAGCAGCTTACCCAGATCTGGAAACACCATATATTTT.

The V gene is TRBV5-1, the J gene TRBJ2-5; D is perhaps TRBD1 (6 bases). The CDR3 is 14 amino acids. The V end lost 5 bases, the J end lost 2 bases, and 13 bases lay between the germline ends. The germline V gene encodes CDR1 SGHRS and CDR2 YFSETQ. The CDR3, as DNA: TGCGCCAGCAGTGGCAGGGGTGTGCAAGAGACCCAGTACTTC. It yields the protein CASSGRGVQETQYF.

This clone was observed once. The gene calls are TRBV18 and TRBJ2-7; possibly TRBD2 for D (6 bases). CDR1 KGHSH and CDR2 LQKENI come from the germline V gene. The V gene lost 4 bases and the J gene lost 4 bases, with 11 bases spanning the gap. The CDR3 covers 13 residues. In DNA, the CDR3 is TGTGCCAGCTCACTTAGCCGGGAGTACGAGCAGTACTTC. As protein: CASSLSREYEQYF.